This is a list of T cell receptor beta chains from one sample in a study of OX40 agonist ivuxolimab in advanced cancers. The method was immunoSEQ multiplex PCR; TCRdb's version includes in-frame clones alone and lacks a portion of them. The data contain approximately 82,000 clones, 94% of them singletons. The sequenced sample was CD4+ or CD8+ T cells sorted from blood, obtained in a trial of the OX40 agonist ivuxolimab. All receptors derive from an adult with an advanced solid tumor such as melanoma, head and neck, liver or kidney cancer. Both conserved end residues are part of each CDR3. D genes are given only for firm matches. Size values are once, few and many counts, or a class for expanded clones, and some rows have none.

v_call: TRBV7-9; j_call: TRBJ2-7; clone_size: once; d_call: .; cdr3_nt: TGTGCCAGCAGCTTATTGGGCGGGACCTACGAGCAGTACTTC; cdr3_aa: CASSLLGGTYEQYF
v_call: TRBV5-4; j_call: TRBJ2-7; clone_size: .; d_call: .; cdr3_nt: TGTGCCAGCAGCCAGGAGGGGGGACCAGAGCAGTACTTC; cdr3_aa: CASSQEGGPEQYF
v_call: TRBV7-6; j_call: TRBJ1-2; clone_size: .; d_call: .; cdr3_nt: TGTGCCAGCAGCCCGACCGGACCGGCAAATGGCTACACCTTC; cdr3_aa: CASSPTGPANGYTF
v_call: TRBV7-2; j_call: TRBJ2-7; clone_size: .; d_call: .; cdr3_nt: TGTGCCAGCAGCTTACTAGAAGGGTACGGCCCCTACGAGCAGTACTTC; cdr3_aa: CASSLLEGYGPYEQYF
v_call: TRBV28; j_call: TRBJ1-1; clone_size: once; d_call: .; cdr3_nt: TGTGCCAGCAGTTTGGGGCGGGCTTTCTTT; cdr3_aa: CASSLGRAFF
v_call: TRBV4-1; j_call: TRBJ2-3; clone_size: once; d_call: TRBD2; cdr3_nt: TGCGCCAGCAGCCTGCTACCCGGCGGGGGGGCCGAGGATACGCAGTATTTT; cdr3_aa: CASSLLPGGGAEDTQYF
v_call: TRBV6-5; j_call: TRBJ2-7; clone_size: .; d_call: TRBD2; cdr3_nt: TGTGCCAGCAGTTACTACGCGGGAGGGATGGACGAGCAGTACTTC; cdr3_aa: CASSYYAGGMDEQYF
v_call: TRBV15; j_call: TRBJ1-2; clone_size: .; d_call: .; cdr3_nt: TGTGCCACCAGCCCTGCCATATCGTATGCCTACACCTTC; cdr3_aa: CATSPAISYAYTF
v_call: TRBV7-2; j_call: TRBJ2-3; clone_size: .; d_call: .; cdr3_nt: TGTGCCAGCAGCAGTGACGGACCTCCTTCGACGGATACGCAGTATTTT; cdr3_aa: CASSSDGPPSTDTQYF
v_call: TRBV4-1; j_call: TRBJ1-1; clone_size: once; d_call: .; cdr3_nt: TGCGCCAGCAGCCAATACGAGGGGAACACTGAAGCTTTCTTT; cdr3_aa: CASSQYEGNTEAFF
v_call: TRBV5-1; j_call: TRBJ1-6; clone_size: .; d_call: .; cdr3_nt: TGCGCCAGCAGCCAGCCGCCGGGGCAAGCCGATTCACCCCTCCACTTT; cdr3_aa: CASSQPPGQADSPLHF
v_call: TRBV27; j_call: TRBJ2-3; clone_size: .; d_call: .; cdr3_nt: TGTGCCAGCAGTTTTAGGGGGGATACGCAGTATTTT; cdr3_aa: CASSFRGDTQYF
v_call: TRBV4-3; j_call: TRBJ2-3; clone_size: .; d_call: .; cdr3_nt: TGCGCCAGCAGCCAAGATAAATTCGAGAGCACAGATACGCAGTATTTT; cdr3_aa: CASSQDKFESTDTQYF
v_call: TRBV5-5; j_call: TRBJ2-7; clone_size: .; d_call: TRBD2; cdr3_nt: TGTGCCAGCAGCTTCGGGAGGGTGAGGTACGAGCAGTACTTC; cdr3_aa: CASSFGRVRYEQYF
v_call: TRBV23-1; j_call: TRBJ1-2; clone_size: .; d_call: TRBD1; cdr3_nt: TGCGCCAGCAGTCAACGCTCCGGGACAGCCTATGGCTACACCTTC; cdr3_aa: CASSQRSGTAYGYTF
v_call: TRBV15; j_call: TRBJ1-1; clone_size: .; d_call: TRBD1; cdr3_nt: TGTGCCACCAGCACTTTGGGGACAGGTTACACTGAAGCTTTCTTT; cdr3_aa: CATSTLGTGYTEAFF
v_call: TRBV7-2; j_call: TRBJ2-3; clone_size: .; d_call: .; cdr3_nt: TGTGCCAGCAGCTTAGGTCACGCAGTTCGCACAGATACGCAGTATTTT; cdr3_aa: CASSLGHAVRTDTQYF
v_call: TRBV6-1; j_call: TRBJ1-2; clone_size: once; d_call: .; cdr3_nt: TGTGCCAGCAGGGGAGGGGAGGGCTATGGCTACACCTTC; cdr3_aa: CASRGGEGYGYTF
v_call: TRBV4-3; j_call: TRBJ1-2; clone_size: .; d_call: .; cdr3_nt: TGCGCCAGCAGCCAAGGGACACTGGCGAACTATGGCTACACCTTC; cdr3_aa: CASSQGTLANYGYTF
v_call: TRBV11-2; j_call: TRBJ1-6; clone_size: .; d_call: TRBD1; cdr3_nt: TGTGCCAGCGAGGGACAGGCTAATTCACCCCTCCACTTT; cdr3_aa: CASEGQANSPLHF
v_call: TRBV11-3; j_call: TRBJ2-1; clone_size: .; d_call: TRBD2; cdr3_nt: TGTGCCAGCAGCCCGCGAAAAGGGACTAGCGGTGAGCAGTTCTTC; cdr3_aa: CASSPRKGTSGEQFF
v_call: TRBV18; j_call: TRBJ2-1; clone_size: .; d_call: .; cdr3_nt: TGTGCCAGCTCACCTACCGCGGTGGAATACAATGAGCAGTTCTTC; cdr3_aa: CASSPTAVEYNEQFF
v_call: TRBV5-1; j_call: TRBJ1-1; clone_size: .; d_call: .; cdr3_nt: TGCGCCAGCAGCCTCGTACAGGGAGGTTCGAACACTGAAGCTTTCTTT; cdr3_aa: CASSLVQGGSNTEAFF
v_call: TRBV11-2; j_call: TRBJ2-3; clone_size: .; d_call: .; cdr3_nt: TGTGCCAGCAGCTGGATAGGAGGGGATACGCAGTATTTT; cdr3_aa: CASSWIGGDTQYF
v_call: TRBV11-2; j_call: TRBJ1-1; clone_size: .; d_call: .; cdr3_nt: TGTGCCAGCAGCTTAGGGGGTTCCTTAGGGGCTTTCTTT; cdr3_aa: CASSLGGSLGAFF
v_call: TRBV29-1; j_call: TRBJ2-1; clone_size: .; d_call: .; cdr3_nt: TGCAGCGTCTTCGGGCTGGTGCAGTTCTTC; cdr3_aa: CSVFGLVQFF
v_call: TRBV5-1; j_call: TRBJ2-1; clone_size: once; d_call: .; cdr3_nt: TGCGCCAGCGCTCCTTCGGGGCAGGAGCAGTTCTTC; cdr3_aa: CASAPSGQEQFF
v_call: TRBV30; j_call: TRBJ1-2; clone_size: .; d_call: .; cdr3_nt: TGTGCCTGGAGTGTGGGACAATCCCTTGTTGGCTACACCTTC; cdr3_aa: CAWSVGQSLVGYTF
v_call: TRBV4-1; j_call: TRBJ1-1; clone_size: .; d_call: .; cdr3_nt: TGCGCCAGCAGCCCCATCGACCGGGGGTTGACTGAAGCTTTCTTT; cdr3_aa: CASSPIDRGLTEAFF
v_call: TRBV15; j_call: TRBJ1-3; clone_size: .; d_call: .; cdr3_nt: TGTGCCACCAGCAGAGGATGGGAACGAAACACCATATATTTT; cdr3_aa: CATSRGWERNTIYF
v_call: TRBV2; j_call: TRBJ1-5; clone_size: .; d_call: .; cdr3_nt: TGCGCCAGCAGTGTCTTACGCGGCGCCTTGGGCAATCAGCCCCAGCATTTT; cdr3_aa: CASSVLRGALGNQPQHF
v_call: TRBV6-5; j_call: TRBJ2-3; clone_size: .; d_call: .; cdr3_nt: TGTGCCAGCAGTTACCCGACAGATACGCAGTATTTT; cdr3_aa: CASSYPTDTQYF
v_call: TRBV5-4; j_call: TRBJ1-2; clone_size: .; d_call: TRBD1; cdr3_nt: TGTGCCAGCAGCTTGAGCGGCGGACAGGGATCACGCTATGGCTACACCTTC; cdr3_aa: CASSLSGGQGSRYGYTF
v_call: TRBV5-1; j_call: TRBJ2-1; clone_size: once; d_call: .; cdr3_nt: TGCGCCAGCAGCTCGGGGGAACTACAGGGAAATGAGCAGTTCTTC; cdr3_aa: CASSSGELQGNEQFF
v_call: TRBV28; j_call: TRBJ1-1; clone_size: .; d_call: .; cdr3_nt: TGTGCCAGCAGTTCGCCCAGGGGCGCTGAAGCTTTCTTT; cdr3_aa: CASSSPRGAEAFF
v_call: TRBV10-3; j_call: TRBJ2-3; clone_size: .; d_call: TRBD2; cdr3_nt: TGTGCCATCAGTGATGAAGCTAGCGGGTATACGCAGTATTTT; cdr3_aa: CAISDEASGYTQYF
v_call: TRBV5-1; j_call: TRBJ2-3; clone_size: .; d_call: .; cdr3_nt: TGCGCCAGCAGCTTGGACGAAACTAGCACAGATACGCAGTATTTT; cdr3_aa: CASSLDETSTDTQYF
v_call: TRBV9; j_call: TRBJ2-2; clone_size: .; d_call: .; cdr3_nt: TGTGCCAGCAGCGTACCCACTGGGGGGCCGGGCACCGGGGAGCTGTTTTTT; cdr3_aa: CASSVPTGGPGTGELFF
v_call: TRBV6-5; j_call: TRBJ1-5; clone_size: .; d_call: .; cdr3_nt: TGTGCCAGCAGTTACTACCGGGGGGCCAATCAGCCCCAGCATTTT; cdr3_aa: CASSYYRGANQPQHF
v_call: TRBV27; j_call: TRBJ2-7; clone_size: .; d_call: .; cdr3_nt: TGTGCCAGCAGTCTAGGGGGACCCCCGGACGAGCAGTACTTC; cdr3_aa: CASSLGGPPDEQYF
v_call: TRBV6-5; j_call: TRBJ1-2; clone_size: .; d_call: TRBD1; cdr3_nt: TGTGCCAGCAGCTCCGACAGGGACAATGGCTACACCTTC; cdr3_aa: CASSSDRDNGYTF
v_call: TRBV9; j_call: TRBJ2-5; clone_size: .; d_call: .; cdr3_nt: TGTGCCAGCAGCGTATCAGGGGTCGGGGAGACCCAGTACTTC; cdr3_aa: CASSVSGVGETQYF
v_call: TRBV28; j_call: TRBJ2-1; clone_size: .; d_call: .; cdr3_nt: TGTGCCAGCAGTTTATGGTCCGGAGCGAATGAGCAGTTCTTC; cdr3_aa: CASSLWSGANEQFF
v_call: TRBV6-5; j_call: TRBJ2-3; clone_size: .; d_call: TRBD2; cdr3_nt: TGTGCCAGCAGCCGACTAGCGGGGTCGGCTGATACGCAGTATTTT; cdr3_aa: CASSRLAGSADTQYF
v_call: TRBV29-1; j_call: TRBJ1-2; clone_size: .; d_call: .; cdr3_nt: TGCAGCGTTGATTGGGGGCTAAACTATGGCTACACCTTC; cdr3_aa: CSVDWGLNYGYTF
v_call: TRBV30; j_call: TRBJ1-5; clone_size: .; d_call: TRBD1; cdr3_nt: TGTGCCTGGAGTGCCGGGACAGGGAATCAGCCCCAGCATTTT; cdr3_aa: CAWSAGTGNQPQHF
v_call: TRBV6-5; j_call: TRBJ1-3; clone_size: .; d_call: .; cdr3_nt: TGTGCCAGCAGCAAAGGACAGCGAAGAAACACCATATATTTT; cdr3_aa: CASSKGQRRNTIYF
v_call: TRBV28; j_call: TRBJ1-2; clone_size: .; d_call: .; cdr3_nt: TGTGCCAGCAGTTTCCTCGTTCAGGGACCCAACTATGGCTACACCTTC; cdr3_aa: CASSFLVQGPNYGYTF